The TCR beta chain described here comes from a study of early stage breast cancer tumors. Each sample had two DNA replicates, about 0.52 ug blood or about 1.5 ug tissue. Sequencing was performed with immunoSEQ multiplex PCR; in TCRdb, only in-frame clones are kept and a portion is missing. Among 35,000 to 45,000 clones, around 68% were seen once, and the ten largest hold about 7%. This clone has more than one count but fewer than ten. What it binds is not known. Looked up from germline, CDR1 is MNHNS and CDR2 is SASEGT. V lost 6 bases and J 7 bases, leaving 4 bases between the germline ends. The CDR3 totals 10 residues. Broader study findings: Enriched TCRB sequences shared across patients were mostly commonly generated sequences. Comparing each tissue with blood distinguished tumor from normal in about 85% of the 16 patients.

The chain is built from TRBV6-1 and TRBJ1-5; D is ambiguous. The clonotype was recovered from a person aged 55 to 70 with breast cancer. The sequencing input was blood. The CDR3 reads CASSVQPQHF. CDR3 nucleotide sequence: TGTGCCAGCAGCGTGCAGCCCCAGCATTTT.